The clone carrying this TCR beta chain was counted once. TCRdb's table, derived via immunoSEQ multiplex PCR, lists solely in-frame clones and lacks some. The table has more than 150,000 clones, approximately 80% seen once; the top ten hold about 7%. The sample is drawn from a study of cytomegalovirus exposure and HLA in healthy donors. V lost 6 bases to trimming and J lost 9 bases, with 9 bases between them. Germline V CDR1 and CDR2: SGHNT, YENEEA. This CDR3 contains 11 residues. The rearrangement uses TRBV11-3 and TRBJ2-4; the D is unclear. Sample: PBMCs. The sequence derives from a man aged 18 to 29 in good health and CMV-seropositive. CDR3 in DNA: TGTGCCAGCAGGGGCGAAGGCATTCAGTACTTC. Its protein product is CASRGEGIQYF.